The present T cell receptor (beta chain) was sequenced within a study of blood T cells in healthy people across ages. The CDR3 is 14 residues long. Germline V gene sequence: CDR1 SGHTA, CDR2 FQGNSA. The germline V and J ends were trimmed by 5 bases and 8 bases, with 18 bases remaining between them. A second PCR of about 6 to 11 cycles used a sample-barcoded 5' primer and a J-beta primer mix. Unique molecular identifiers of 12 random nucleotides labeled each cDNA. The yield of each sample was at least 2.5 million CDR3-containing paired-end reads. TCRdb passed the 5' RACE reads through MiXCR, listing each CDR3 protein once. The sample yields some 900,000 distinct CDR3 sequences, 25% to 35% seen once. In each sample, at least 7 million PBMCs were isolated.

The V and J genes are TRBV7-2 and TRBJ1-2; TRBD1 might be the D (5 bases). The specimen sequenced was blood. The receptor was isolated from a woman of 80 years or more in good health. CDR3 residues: CASSPLRRGRGYTF. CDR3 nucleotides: TGTGCCAGCAGCCCCCTAAGGAGGGGACGAGGCTACACCTTC.